A single sample is the source of the 26 T cell receptor beta chains below, sequenced in a study of T cell responses to AZD1222 COVID-19 vaccine. Data came from immunoSEQ multiplex PCR; TCRdb stores just in-frame clones and leaves some out. Of 130,000 to 150,000 clones listed, just over 90% are singletons. The specimen was peripheral blood, collected on day 0 of AZD1222 vaccination. The receptors stem from an adult in good health.

This chain joins TRBV19 and TRBJ2-1; D could derive from TRBD1 or TRBD2 (5 bases each). CDR1 and CDR2 (germline): LNHDA, SQIVND (reference sequence). The CDR3 has 16 residues. Trimming took off 1 base at V and 8 bases at J, with 18 bases between the two ends. The DNA for the CDR3 is TGTGCCAGTAGTATAGCGAGGGACCCCTTTATCGATGAGCAGTTCTTC. This codes for CASSIARDPFIDEQFF.

The V call is TRBV7-3, the J call TRBJ2-7; 8 bases map to TRBD1. Germline V gives CDR1 SGHTA, CDR2 FQGTGA. This CDR3 contains 13 residues. The junction had 3 bases not matched to a gene; V was cut back by 2 bases and J by 6 bases. In nucleotides, the CDR3 is TGTGCCAGCAGCTTATTGACAGGGGTCGAGCAGTACTTC. It specifies CASSLLTGVEQYF.

This rearrangement joins TRBV6-6 to TRBJ1-5; D remains ambiguous. This CDR3 has 15 amino acids. CDR1 MNHNY and CDR2 SVGAGI come from the germline V gene (reference sequence). V shed 2 bases and J shed 8 bases, with 16 bases lying between them. CDR3 amino acids: CASSYGVGLAEPQHF. In nucleotides, the CDR3 is TGTGCCAGCAGTTACGGGGTGGGGTTGGCTGAGCCCCAGCATTTT.

This chain links TRBV5-1 with TRBJ2-1; 7 bases agree with TRBD1. V lost 1 base to trimming and J lost 6 bases; unmatched junction nucleotides: 1. The CDR3 extends over 13 amino acids. Per germline, CDR1 SGHRS and CDR2 YFSETQ. The DNA for the CDR3 is TGCGCCAGCAGCTTGACAGGGGCCAATGAGCAGTTCTTC. Encoded protein: CASSLTGANEQFF.

V is TRBV9 and J is TRBJ2-5; D gene unclear. The V gene's germline CDR1 is SGDLS and CDR2 YYNGEE. The CDR3 is 13 residues long. V lost 0 bases and J lost 4, with 7 bases in between. CDR3 protein: CASSVGSGETQYF. The CDR3 DNA reads TGTGCCAGCAGCGTAGGGTCGGGAGAGACCCAGTACTTC.

The chain is built from TRBV6-5 and TRBJ2-7; D perhaps matches TRBD2 (7 bases). Trimming took 1 base from V and 0 from J, leaving 10 bases between them. The V gene's germline CDR1 is MNHEY and CDR2 SVGAGI. The CDR3 spans 15 residues. CDR3 loop: CASSYWGGFSYEQYF. CDR3 nucleotides: TGTGCCAGCAGTTACTGGGGGGGCTTCTCCTACGAGCAGTACTTC.

This chain connects TRBV9 to TRBJ2-2; D is perhaps TRBD1 or TRBD2 (6 bases each). The CDR3 loop spans 19 amino acids. V shed 0 bases and J shed 4 bases, with 22 bases lying between them. Germline CDR1 and CDR2: SGDLS and YYNGEE. CDR3 coding DNA: TGTGCCAGCAGCGTAGCTACGAGGGGGGTAGTACGGGCCACCGGGGAGCTGTTTTTT. Its translation: CASSVATRGVVRATGELFF.

The chain couples TRBV3-1 (or the pseudogene TRBV3-2) to TRBJ2-7; D may correspond to TRBD1 or TRBD2 (6 bases each). Trimming stripped 1 base from V and 5 bases from J, with 18 bases between. This CDR3 region has 16 residues. From germline, CDR1 is LGHDT and CDR2 YNNKEL (reference sequence). The CDR3 here is CASSQGGANSGDEQYF. CDR3 DNA sequence: TGTGCCAGCAGCCAAGGGGGGGCCAACTCCGGGGACGAGCAGTACTTC.

This chain connects TRBV5-1 to TRBJ1-5, with 7 nucleotides matching TRBD1. The CDR3 is made up of 17 amino acids. Trimming cost V 0 bases and J 1 base; bases outside gene matches: 7. Germline assignment: CDR1 SGHRS and CDR2 YFSETQ. CDR3 protein: CASSLEARGSSNQPQHF. In nucleotides, the CDR3 is TGCGCCAGCAGCTTGGAAGCCAGGGGGTCCAGCAATCAGCCCCAGCATTTT.

This sequence joins TRBV30 and TRBJ1-5; 12 bases fit TRBD1. The CDR3 extends over 18 amino acids. The J segment lost 0 bases and the V segment lost 3 bases, leaving 9 bases of the junction unmatched. Germline CDR1 GTSNPN, CDR2 SVGIG (reference sequence). Here the CDR3 DNA reads TGTGCCTGGAGAAGAACCGGGACAGGGGGCGATAGCAATCAGCCCCAGCATTTT. It yields the protein CAWRRTGTGGDSNQPQHF.

This rearrangement joins TRBV6-5 to TRBJ1-5; D is perhaps TRBD1 (6 bases). The V end was cut by 0 bases, the J end by 4 bases, with 10 bases between. Germline loops: CDR1 MNHEY, CDR2 SVGAGI. This CDR3 region has 15 residues. CDR3 nucleotides: TGTGCCAGCAGTTACTCGGCGGGGGCAAATCAGCCCCAGCATTTT. Amino acids: CASSYSAGANQPQHF.

In DNA form, the CDR3 reads TGTGCCAGTACTTTGGGACCGGAACTCAATAATTCACCCCTCCACTTT. Translated: CASTLGPELNNSPLHF. The J gene is TRBJ1-6, the V gene TRBV19; tentative D call: TRBD1 (5 bases). The CDR3 consists of 16 residues. The germline gives CDR1 LNHDA, CDR2 SQIVND (reference sequence). V lost 7 bases and J 5 bases, leaving 18 bases between the germline ends.

This chain joins TRBV27 and TRBJ2-7, with a tentative D call TRBD1 (5 bases). There are 15 residues in the CDR3. Per the germline V gene, CDR1 is MNHEY and CDR2 is SMNVEV (reference sequence). V was clipped by 6 bases and J by 7 bases, with 22 bases between them. CDR3 bases: TGTGCCAGCAGGACTGCCGCCCTTCAGGGTGGGGAGCAGTACTTC. Translation gives CASRTAALQGGEQYF.

This chain joins TRBV5-1 and TRBJ1-2; TRBD1 might be the D (6 bases). This CDR3 has 16 residues. The V end was cut by 0 bases, the J end by 0 bases, with 12 bases between. The germline CDR1 and CDR2 sequences are SGHRS and YFSETQ. The CDR3 DNA reads as TGCGCCAGCAGCTTGGGGACAGCGGTGACTAACTATGGCTACACCTTC. Translating gives CASSLGTAVTNYGYTF.

CDR3 region: CAISETDGSGNTIYF. DNA of the CDR3: TGTGCCATCAGCGAGACCGACGGCTCTGGAAACACCATATATTTT. This chain links TRBV10-3 with TRBJ1-3; D unclear. This CDR3 has 15 residues. The V gene's germline CDR1 is ENHRY and CDR2 SYGVKD. The V end was cut by 6 bases, the J end by 0 bases, with 12 bases between.

The chain recombines TRBV7-8 with TRBJ1-5; D uncertain. The length of the CDR3 is 16 residues. Trimming shortened V by 1 base and J by 5 bases, and 15 bases separated the two germline ends. Germline loops: CDR1 SGHVS, CDR2 FQNEAQ. CDR3 sequence: CASSLEGKSFHQPQHF. The CDR3 nucleotides read TGTGCCAGCAGCTTAGAGGGAAAAAGCTTCCATCAGCCCCAGCATTTT.

This clone occurred a few times. As DNA, the CDR3 is TGCGCCAGCGCTCCTATGGGGGGCGCGATGGACACTGAAGCTTTCTTT. Residues: CASAPMGGAMDTEAFF. The V call is TRBV5-1, the J call TRBJ1-1, with D perhaps TRBD1 (6 bases). The CDR3 contains 16 residues. The V gene's germline CDR1 is SGHRS and CDR2 YFSETQ. V lost 7 bases, J lost 3 bases, and 22 bases lay in between.

J is TRBJ1-3 and V is TRBV9; possible D gene TRBD1, 5 bases. V was shortened by 2 bases and J by 0 bases, with 12 bases between the two germline ends. CDR3 length equals 16 residues. CDR1 is SGDLS and CDR2 is YYNGEE in the germline V gene. This chain's CDR3 is CASSVRDSSSGNTIYF. DNA for the CDR3: TGTGCCAGCAGCGTTAGGGACTCCAGCTCTGGAAACACCATATATTTT.

The gene calls are TRBV28 and TRBJ1-4; the D gene is possibly TRBD1 (6 bases). V gave up 6 bases and J gave up 8 bases, with 10 bases separating them. Per the germline V gene, CDR1 is MDHEN and CDR2 is SYDVKM. This CDR3 is 12 amino acids long. The CDR3 DNA follows: TGTGCCAGCAGAAGGGGGGCGGAAAAACTGTTTTTT. It specifies CASRRGAEKLFF.

J is TRBJ2-3 and V is TRBV9, with 9 nucleotides matching TRBD2. V shed 2 bases, J shed 3 bases, and the junction held 4 bases outside the gene matches. Germline loops: CDR1 SGDLS, CDR2 YYNGEE. The CDR3 length is 15 residues. Here the CDR3 reads CASSVKAGGTDTQYF. CDR3 nucleotide sequence: TGTGCCAGCAGCGTCAAAGCGGGGGGAACAGATACGCAGTATTTT. Variable domain in full (rest from reference TRBV9 and TRBJ2-3): DSGVTQTPKHLITATGQRVTLRCSPRSGDLSVYWYQQSLDQGLQFLIQYYNGEERAKGNILERFSAQQFPDLHSELNLSSLELGDSALYFCASSVKAGGTDTQYFGPGTRLTVL.

The chain joins TRBV5-1 to TRBJ1-2, with 7 positions matching TRBD1. With V trimmed by 3 bases and J by 4 bases, 12 bases remained unmatched. Germline CDR1 and CDR2: SGHRS and YFSETQ. The CDR3 sequence is 16 residues long. The CDR3 sequence: CASSSATGQAAYGYTF. CDR3 DNA: TGCGCCAGCAGCTCGGCGACAGGGCAGGCGGCCTATGGCTACACCTTC. Filled out from reference TRBV5-1 and TRBJ1-2, the complete variable domain reads KAGVTQTPRYLIKTRGQQVTLSCSPISGHRSVSWYQQTPGQGLQFLFEYFSETQRNKGNFPGRFSGRQFSNSRSEMNVSTLELGDSALYLCASSSATGQAAYGYTFGSGTRLTVV.

This chain uses TRBV9 with TRBJ2-1; D gene ambiguous. Germline V lookup: CDR1 SGDLS, CDR2 YYNGEE. Trimming took 0 bases from V and 8 from J, leaving 9 bases between them. CDR3 length equals 13 residues. CDR3 sequence: CASSVGGADEQFF. CDR3 bases: TGTGCCAGCAGCGTAGGGGGTGCCGATGAGCAGTTCTTC.

This sequence joins TRBV15 and TRBJ1-2; TRBD1 matches 9 bases. This CDR3 is built from 16 residues. CDR1 LNHNV and CDR2 YYDKDF come from the germline V gene (reference sequence). V lost 1 base and J lost 3; bases outside the gene matches: 6. The CDR3 here is CATSRVWDRADYGYTF. In nucleotides, the CDR3 is TGTGCCACCAGCAGAGTTTGGGACAGGGCGGACTATGGCTACACCTTC. The entire variable domain, with the rest obtained from reference TRBV15 and TRBJ1-2, is as follows: DAMVIQNPRYQVTQFGKPVTLSCSQTLNHNVMYWYQQKSSQAPKLLFHYYDKDFNNEADTPDNFQSRRPNTSFCFLDIRSPGLGDTAMYLCATSRVWDRADYGYTFGSGTRLTVV.

This chain links TRBV6-5 with TRBJ1-5; unclear D gene. CDR1 and CDR2 from the germline V gene are MNHEY and SVGAGI. V was clipped by 5 bases and J by 5 bases, with 13 bases between them. This CDR3 has 14 residues. The CDR3 sequence is CASSRTMAHQPQHF. Written as DNA, the CDR3 is TGTGCCAGCAGTAGGACTATGGCCCATCAGCCCCAGCATTTT.

The chain has TRBV7-9 and TRBJ2-5; 13 bases agree with TRBD2. CDR1 and CDR2 (germline): SEHNR, FQNEAQ (reference sequence). CDR3 size: 16 residues. The V segment lost 4 bases and the J segment 6 bases; nucleotides outside the gene matches: 8. CDR3 protein: CASSSELAGGTQTQYF. The CDR3 bases are TGTGCCAGCAGCTCCGAACTAGCGGGAGGGACCCAGACCCAGTACTTC.

V usage is TRBV5-4 and J usage is TRBJ2-1; D remains unclear. Trimming took off 1 base at V and 2 bases at J, with 7 bases between the two ends. The CDR3 totals 14 residues. The germline CDR1 and CDR2 sequences are SGHNT and YYREEE (reference sequence). Here the CDR3 DNA reads TGTGCCAGCAGCTTGACCTTAGCCTACAATGAGCAGTTCTTC. It is translated as CASSLTLAYNEQFF.